This TCR beta chain comes out of a study of blood T cells in healthy people across ages. The CDR3 is 13 residues long. Trimming took 5 bases from V and 10 from J, leaving 17 bases between them. As for this clonotype: Its antigen is unidentified.

Study findings and constraints: Older age went with lower TCR beta diversity per million T cells, in a roughly linear way. TCR beta diversity was tightly associated with the proportion of naive T cells. The donors' CMV status was not determined, possibly confounding changes in expanded clonotypes.

A sample-barcoded 5' primer and a J-beta primer mix were used in a second PCR of roughly 6 to 12 cycles. A single record per CDR3 protein comes from TCRdb applying MiXCR to the 5' RACE reads. The sample holds 1.5 million to 2 million distinct CDR3 sequences, over 25% seen once. The chain recombines TRBV12-3 or TRBV12-4 with TRBJ1-2, with D unclear. This receptor was obtained from a woman under 40 in good health. The sequenced sample was blood. CDR3 DNA sequence: TGTGCCAGCAGTCCGCCGGATATATGGGACTACACCTTC. Its translation: CASSPPDIWDYTF.